This T cell receptor beta chain was obtained from a study of T cells in Graves' hyperthyroidism and ophthalmopathy. General study points: Ophthalmopathy was predicted by the model a median of roughly 6 months ahead of onset.

This clonotype was seen ten or more times. Its antigen is not known. From RNA transcripts, TCR beta CDR3 regions were amplified. A set of HTBI primers served as the primers for a first-round RT-PCR of the TCR CDR3. TCRdb re-called the multiplex PCR reads through MiXCR, storing one row per CDR3 protein. The sample carries hundreds of thousands of distinct CDR3 sequences, roughly a sixth recorded once. Uncontrolled infection, other autoimmune disease, pregnancy or lactation excluded patients. The diagnostic basis comprised clinical symptoms, serum thyroxine and TRAb, thyroid ultrasound and orbital computed tomography. Germline CDR1 MNHEY, CDR2 SVGEGT. The CDR3 consists of 18 residues. V lost 0 bases, J lost 0 bases, and 17 bases lay in between.

The gene calls are TRBV6-2 or TRBV6-3 and TRBJ1-1; tentative D call: TRBD1 (6 bases). The sample taken for sequencing was blood. The clonotype originates from a woman aged 18-29 years with Graves' hyperthyroidism. This CDR3 is CASSYSYRDTRMNTEAFF. CDR3 bases: TGTGCCAGCAGTTACTCATACCGGGACACCCGAATGAACACTGAAGCTTTCTTT.